These 5 T cell receptor beta chains share one sample of origin, sequenced in a study of T cell changes during pregnancy in multiple sclerosis (dated by TCRdb to about 2019). Receptor libraries were prepared by the immunoSEQ multiplex PCR assay. The source is immuneACCESS, and TCRdb retained only in-frame sequences with V and J called. Part of the clones is not carried over; for the studies checked, unresolved V genes explain less than half of this, and the remainder is unexplained. This sample gives tens of thousands of clones in total; 75% to 95% of them show up just once. About 2.3% of the sample goes to the ten largest clones. This specimen was peripheral blood, taken in the first trimester of pregnancy. These receptors were taken from a female donor with multiple sclerosis, enrolled in a pregnancy study.

The genes are TRBV7-2 and TRBJ2-7; 7 bases are shared with TRBD2. This CDR3 region has 14 residues. With V trimmed by 5 bases and J by 0 bases, 4 bases remained unmatched. Germline loops: CDR1 SGHTA, CDR2 FQGNSA. CDR3 protein: CASSPRGVSYEQYF. CDR3 DNA: TGTGCCAGCAGCCCACGGGGGGTCTCCTACGAGCAGTACTTC.

This clone was counted a single time. The genes are TRBV25-1 and TRBJ2-2; 13 bases match TRBD2. Germline V gene data show CDR1 as MGHDK and CDR2 as SYGVNS. The CDR3 spans 16 residues. The V gene end was trimmed by 6 bases and the J gene end by 7 bases; junction bases not matched to a gene: 8. CDR3 coding DNA: TGTGCCAGCAGGACCACCGGGACTAGCGGGGTCGGGGAGCTGTTTTTT. It codes for CASRTTGTSGVGELFF.

The CDR3 region has the DNA TGTGCCAGCTCACCCTCGACTGATTATAGCAATCAGCCCCAGCATTTT. As protein: CASSPSTDYSNQPQHF. The rearrangement joins TRBV18 to TRBJ1-5; no clear D gene. This CDR3 has 16 residues. With 3 bases removed from V and 0 bases from J, the gap between germline ends came to 12 bases. Per the germline V gene, CDR1 is KGHSH and CDR2 is LQKENI. The variable domain in full, with the rest retrieved from reference TRBV18 and TRBJ1-5, is NAGVMQNPRHLVRRRGQEARLRCSPMKGHSHVYWYRQLPEEGLKFMVYLQKENIIDESGMPKERFSAEFPKEGPSILRIQQVVRGDSAAYFCASSPSTDYSNQPQHFGDGTRLSIL.

This clone was found a few times. The V and J genes are TRBV4-2 and TRBJ2-1; TRBD1 matches 9 bases. There are 17 residues in the CDR3. The germline V gene has CDR1 LGHNA and CDR2 YNFKEQ. The junction had 10 bases not matched to a gene; V was cut back by 0 bases and J by 7 bases. The CDR3 DNA sequence: TGTGCCAGCAGCCAAGATCTTTATACAGGGGGCGAGAATGAGCAGTTCTTC. Its translation is CASSQDLYTGGENEQFF.

The CDR3 protein is CASSPAGELNEQFF. In nucleotides, the CDR3 is TGTGCCAGCTCACCAGCCGGGGAACTCAATGAGCAGTTCTTC. The chain employs TRBV18 and TRBJ2-1, with D tentatively TRBD2 (5 bases). Germline values: CDR1 KGHSH, CDR2 LQKENI. The CDR3 has 14 amino acids. V shed 2 bases and J shed 6 bases, with 11 bases lying between them. The full variable domain, rest sourced from reference TRBV18 and TRBJ2-1, is NAGVMQNPRHLVRRRGQEARLRCSPMKGHSHVYWYRQLPEEGLKFMVYLQKENIIDESGMPKERFSAEFPKEGPSILRIQQVVRGDSAAYFCASSPAGELNEQFFGPGTRLTVL.